These T cell receptor beta chains were read from a single sample in a study of blood T cell repertoires in COVID-19. Data came from immunoSEQ multiplex PCR; TCRdb stores just in-frame clones and leaves some out. In the table there are 150,000 to 200,000 clones, roughly 84% of which are singletons. The source material was peripheral blood. The receptors here all came from a woman aged 60 to 75 with acute or convalescent COVID-19. Both conserved end residues are part of each CDR3. Each record gives: clone size, J gene, V gene, CDR3 protein. Rows give clone size only sometimes, using once, few, many, or a class for an expanded clone.

-,TRBJ1-1,TRBV9,CASSPHARNTEAFF
-,TRBJ1-6,TRBV5-1,CASSLTGSFTRSYNSPLHF
once,TRBJ2-5,TRBV7-9,CASSLGAGPGTQYF
-,TRBJ1-2,TRBV28,CASSLGQGKYGYTF
-,TRBJ2-7,TRBV6-5,CASSYLTGAYEQYF
-,TRBJ2-1,TRBV6-5,CASSLSPNEQFF
-,TRBJ2-6,TRBV15,CATSGGTGVSGANVLTF
-,TRBJ2-7,TRBV6-5,CASSYSSGGFSYEQYF
few,TRBJ2-1,TRBV28,CASTSGDRVSNEQFF
-,TRBJ2-1,TRBV6-5,CASTTPGFRYNEQFF
-,TRBJ1-2,TRBV4-2,CASSQTGTGGDGYTF
-,TRBJ2-4,TRBV6-2/TRBV6-3,CASSYSGIQYF
-,TRBJ2-5,TRBV5-1,CASSLWPSETQYF
-,TRBJ2-7,TRBV30,CAWSGTSGRSSYEQYF
once,TRBJ2-2,TRBV4-2,CASSQDVRSGELFF
few,TRBJ1-2,TRBV7-2,CASRTSGGKSGYTF
-,TRBJ1-1,TRBV3-1/TRBV3-2,CASSQAKGGGTEAFF
once,TRBJ2-2,TRBV9,CASSVVPRATGELFF
-,TRBJ1-1,TRBV9,CASSIGQGKNTEAFF
-,TRBJ2-7,TRBV7-2,CASSSGLAGSSVQYF
-,TRBJ2-4,TRBV5-4,CASSSRDSPNIQYF
once,TRBJ1-5,TRBV2,CASSEATGGGNQPQHF
-,TRBJ1-2,TRBV29-1,CSVAGGANYGYTF
-,TRBJ2-1,TRBV9,CASTLAGESYNEQFF
-,TRBJ2-1,TRBV11-3,CASSATSGGPLNEQFF
-,TRBJ1-3,TRBV18,CASSPTNTWGQGSDTIYF
-,TRBJ1-5,TRBV7-2,CASSLETGENQPQHF
-,TRBJ1-1,TRBV15,CATSRTRVSTEAFF
-,TRBJ2-7,TRBV14,CASSPDSGTPSYEQYF
-,TRBJ2-7,TRBV18,CASSPPTGMGNEQYF
few,TRBJ1-1,TRBV10-1,CASSVDTNTEAFF
-,TRBJ2-2,TRBV6-5,CASSYAPLHGELFF
-,TRBJ1-5,TRBV29-1,CSVLVSNQPQHF
-,TRBJ1-3,TRBV3-1/TRBV3-2,CASSQDRGSGNTIYF
-,TRBJ2-3,TRBV10-3,CAISHTGDSTDTQYF
-,TRBJ2-7,TRBV24-1,CATSDTGQGLYEQYF
-,TRBJ1-2,TRBV10-3,CAISEPRGTGGERGYGYTF
-,TRBJ1-1,TRBV24-1,CATSEQGNTEAFF
-,TRBJ2-2,TRBV11-2,CASSLGTGNTGELFF
-,TRBJ1-1,TRBV7-9,CASGRAGNTEAFF
once,TRBJ1-2,TRBV10-3,CAISGFTGLKPNYGYTF
few,TRBJ1-5,TRBV3-1/TRBV3-2,CASSPNQPQHF
-,TRBJ2-6,TRBV15,CATSVAQGASGANVLTF
-,TRBJ2-2,TRBV19,CASSISASTGELFF
-,TRBJ2-5,TRBV19,CASGLAGGAGQETQYF
medium-sized,TRBJ2-7,TRBV7-2,CASSLELRNYEQYF
-,TRBJ1-1,TRBV4-2,CASSRQGAVTEAFF
-,TRBJ1-4,TRBV28,CASTGGRGLEKLFF
once,TRBJ1-5,TRBV30,CACGQGDSNQPQHF
-,TRBJ1-3,TRBV30,CAWSVTGGIGNTIYF
-,TRBJ2-6,TRBV2,CASSVTSGGPAGANVLTF